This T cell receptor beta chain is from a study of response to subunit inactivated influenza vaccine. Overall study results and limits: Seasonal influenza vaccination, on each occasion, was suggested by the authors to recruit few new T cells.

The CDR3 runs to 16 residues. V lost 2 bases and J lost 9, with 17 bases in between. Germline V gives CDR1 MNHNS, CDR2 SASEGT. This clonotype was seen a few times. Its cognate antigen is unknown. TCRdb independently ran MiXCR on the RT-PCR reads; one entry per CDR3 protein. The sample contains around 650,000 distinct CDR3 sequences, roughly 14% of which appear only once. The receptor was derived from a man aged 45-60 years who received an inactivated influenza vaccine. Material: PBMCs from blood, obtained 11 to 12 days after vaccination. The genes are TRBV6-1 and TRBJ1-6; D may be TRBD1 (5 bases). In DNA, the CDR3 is TGTGCCAGCAGTGAAATGTGGGGCAGGGACTCTTCACCCCTCCACTTT. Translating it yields CASSEMWGRDSSPLHF.